This T cell receptor (beta chain) was sequenced in a study of Graves' ophthalmopathy and Graves' hyperthyroidism. Study-level information: The blood sample was drawn at first diagnosis and before any treatment. Whole-study results and caveats: In predicting ophthalmopathy progression, the model reached 70.59% sensitivity and approximately 72% specificity.

Germline CDR1 SGDLS, CDR2 YYNGEE. The CDR3 has 17 amino acids. The V and J ends lost 1 base and 6 bases respectively, with 22 bases between them. This clonotype was picked up many times. Its antigen is currently unknown. New diagnoses, under 2 months' duration, and ages 18 to 65 characterized the hyperthyroidism patients. Diagnosis relied on clinical symptoms, serum thyroxine, TRAb, thyroid ultrasound and orbital computed tomography. CDR3 regions of TCR beta were amplified from RNA transcripts. HTBI-primed RT-PCR formed the first round, and a multiplex PCR formed the second. Each CDR3 protein is one row after TCRdb ran MiXCR on the multiplex PCR reads. The sample has about 390,000 distinct CDR3 sequences, about 18% seen once; the top ten hold roughly 2.3%.

The sample consisted of peripheral blood. The TCR comes from an adult woman with stable Graves' hyperthyroidism. The chain combines TRBV9 with TRBJ1-1; D remains unclear. CDR3 amino acids: CASSVKGSPWEGSEAFF. As DNA, the CDR3 is TGTGCCAGCAGCGTAAAGGGAAGCCCTTGGGAAGGCTCTGAAGCTTTCTTT.